This TCR beta chain emerged from a study of CD8 T cells in Susac syndrome. Trimming removed 5 bases from V and 1 base from J, with 16 bases in between. The CDR3 runs to 16 residues. In germline, CDR1 is SGHVS, CDR2 FQNEAQ. This clonotype was seen a single time. Reverse transcription of 0.5 to 1 ug RNA used random hexamers. TCRdb reprocessed the immunoSEQ multiplex PCR reads with MiXCR, giving one entry per CDR3 protein. The sample has more than 250,000 distinct CDR3 sequences; 92% are singletons. The sequencing input was CD4+ T cells from PBMCs. V usage is TRBV7-8 and J usage is TRBJ2-3, with D maybe TRBD2 (6 bases). This TCR derives from a human donor with multiple sclerosis. CDR3 region: CASSLTGWRGTDTQYF. CDR3 bases: TGTGCCAGCAGCCTTACAGGCTGGAGGGGCACAGATACGCAGTATTTT.